This record looks at one T cell receptor beta chain sequence and its context. What antigen it recognizes has not been identified. Base qualities are not recorded, but no much larger clone differs from it by a single base. Libraries came from the immunoSEQ multiplex PCR assay. A mixture of 60 forward primers for TCR Vbeta segments and 13 reverse primers for TCR Jbeta segments was used in the multiplex PCR. The CDR3 region of rearranged TCR beta genes was amplified from genomic DNA with a multiplex PCR assay. On the Illumina HiSeq System, the amplified TCR beta libraries were sequenced as 87-base-pair reads. The published analysis was carried out like this. A later analysis counted approximately 84 million unique TCR beta chains across the 550 to 800 repertoires, and some 11 million of these chains were shared by at least two donors. Raw reads were error-corrected and collapsed into unique sequences by a nearest-neighbor algorithm in which closely related sequences were merged to remove PCR and sequencing errors. Alignment of CDR3 sequences to IMGT reference sequences was used to assign V, D and J gene segments. For a sequence to be retained, at least a six-nucleotide match to both a V gene segment and a J gene segment was required. Rearrangements were called productive when the CDR3 lacked stop codons and stayed in frame with V and J; all others were non-productive. Following IMGT convention, CDR3 was defined as the stretch from the second conserved V-encoded cysteine up to the conserved J-encoded phenylalanine. Sequences without an unambiguous match to a single V gene segment were excluded from the earlier analysis of almost 600 of the donors. An earlier analysis of under 750 of the donors called V segments functional above 56.7% productive rearrangements and segregating when the between-donor standard deviation exceeded 5%. A statistical classification framework was developed to diagnose cytomegalovirus status using the catalog of TCR beta chain sequences. A later analysis assigned V and J genes by comparing TCR nucleotide sequences with IMGT/GENE-DB human TR gene sequences. The TCRdist pipeline was used in a later analysis to assign CDR3 sequences and most-parsimonious VDJ recombination scenarios. In a later analysis, each TCR beta chain was defined by its CDR3 amino acid sequence together with its V-gene family, and reads without a unique V-gene family were excluded. In a later analysis, around 600 highly shared, low-generation-probability nucleotide sequences were removed to address suspected cross-contamination and a sequencing artifact. For each public chain, a later analysis derived a clonal expansion index from normalized ranks of inferred template counts within each repertoire. In a later analysis, generation probabilities were computed with a VDJ recombination model fitted to out-of-frame rearrangements, and the resulting probabilities were checked against IGoR. Hypergeometric tests were used in a later analysis to score TCR-TCR, TCR-HLA and TCR-CMV co-occurrence, with a repertoire-size bias correction applied to the TCR pairs. In a later analysis, false discovery rates were estimated by permuting HLA or CMV assignments 20 times. In a later analysis, co-occurring TCRs were grouped using DBSCAN, and TCRdist sequence similarity was added for clustering within HLA-allele-positive subsets. Repertoires with fewer than 30,000 or more than 120,000 public chains, plus five repertoires with anomalous nucleotide sharing, were excluded from co-occurrence clustering. What TCRdb holds here is the immuneACCESS table cut down to in-frame rearrangements. Part of the clones is not present; checked against another copy, under half of the missing clones reflect an unresolved V gene, and the others are unexplained. D and trimming come from the DNA, and the V and J calls and clone size come from that table. The sample table holds around 130,000 clones, of which about 83% were seen once. The ten largest clones represent 1% to 1.5% of the sample.

These data originate in a study of cytomegalovirus exposure and HLA in healthy donors (dated by TCRdb to the late 2010s). Regarding the complete study: According to an earlier analysis of several hundred of the donors, 150 million to 200 million T cells yielded 95 million to 140 million unique TCR beta sequences and 250 to 350 Gb of sequence data. Class I and class II HLA loci were covered by the typing at four-digit resolution. A later genetic analysis used genome-wide SNP genotypes for about 60% of the roughly 700 donors, treating that subset as a discovery cohort. Typing coverage varied by locus: roughly 620-640 donors for A, B, C, DRB1 and DQB1; 522 for DQA1; more than 600 for DPA1; around 490 for DPB1. Because of strong linkage in the cohort, roughly 5 DR-DQ haplotypes were treated as single units for association and clustering. All discovery cohort repertoires had been generated on a single sequencing platform. A later analysis re-analyzed previously published TCR beta repertoires from about 730 donors and added high-resolution HLA genotyping to study TCR occurrence patterns. Besides the first cohort of hundreds of subjects, a separate validation cohort made up of 120 different subjects was used. The T cell repertoires of about 700 subjects were profiled by immunosequencing and related to cytomegalovirus serostatus. An earlier analysis of approximately 580 of the donors used high-throughput TCR beta sequencing to judge whether each TCR beta V gene segment behaved as functional or pseudogenic. Alongside the repertoire data, information on donor age, sex, ethnicity and CMV serostatus was compiled. Rather than drawing on any new phenotypic data, the later analysis identified candidate immune exposures from TCR beta sequences and the way those sequences occurred across donors. The genetic ancestry cluster associated with self-reported Caucasian donors included 80% to 90% of the 398 genotyped donors. Across around 400 genotyped donors of the cohort, an average of roughly 200,000 unique TCR beta nucleotide sequences per donor were sequenced, and approximately 19% of those sequences were non-productive. An early release covering roughly 640 HLA-typed donors comprised about 320 gigabases of sequencing data and some 79 million unique TCR sequences. The study was designed to test whether signatures of past pathogen exposure could be identified by cataloging public T cell receptors. To predict cytomegalovirus infection status, the study combined high-throughput TCR immunosequencing, statistical association of individual TCRs with disease status, and machine learning.

The cohort consisted of 650 to 850 healthy bone marrow donors. All cohort members were sampled while nominally healthy, although unrecorded immune exposures were likely present. The donor tested CMV seronegative and was one of the 352 seronegative cohort members. A peripheral blood sample was collected from each donor, and TCR beta sequencing was performed on peripheral blood mononuclear cells. Genomic DNA extraction from the blood cell samples was performed with the Qiagen DNeasy Blood Extraction Kit. Summary of the overall study and its limitations: Broadly in line with IMGT annotations, most TCR beta V segments showed up in productive rearrangements about 87% or about 30% of the time in an earlier analysis of 450 to 750 of the donors. A total of fewer than 200 TCR beta chains were listed by the study as associated with cytomegalovirus. Roughly uniform sequencing depth across donors was assumed in presence/absence analyses, although this assumption may not hold. A later analysis found that HLA-associated TCR beta chains were more clonally expanded and had lower generation probabilities than equally common non-associated chains. In vitro tests confirmed that a few of the cytomegalovirus-associated TCR beta chains recognize cytomegalovirus antigens. An association between a missense DCLRE1C variant and V-gene and J-gene trimming of TCR beta chains was found in a later genetic analysis and replicated in an independent cohort. This cohort had only TCR beta chains sequenced, and the lack of alpha or paired-chain data limited which features could be detected. In a later analysis, several top co-occurrence clusters were reported to appear linked to parvovirus B19, influenza, CMV and Epstein-Barr virus. The sequencing pipeline was judged likely to have produced a cluster of highly shared sequence variants as a technical artifact. Most TCR sequences were observed very rarely across donors, whereas some public TCRs were present in many individuals. In a later genetic analysis, fewer N-insertions in productive TCRs were reported among donors in an Asian-associated ancestry cluster than the 666-donor mean. Correlated functional status among segregating V segments might be attributable to linkage disequilibrium, but an unknown experimental factor could not be ruled out. According to a later analysis, TCR association rates differed among HLA loci, with DRB1 alleles showing the most associated TCRs and HLA-C alleles showing the fewest. Specific HLA alleles were associated with some 15,000 TCR beta sequences at a false discovery rate of 0.05 in a later analysis. The classifier was reported to diagnose cytomegalovirus status with high specificity and sensitivity in both the original and validation cohorts. A further reported finding was that TCR beta sequences accurately predicted the HLA-A and HLA-B alleles for most subjects in the first cohort. Because counts were too low, roughly 17 rarely observed V segments, including chromosome 9 orphons, were left out of the earlier analysis of 587 of the donors. Because HLA typing was unavailable for some donors at each locus, only the typed subset was used in association tests. A later analysis found that most CMV-associated TCR beta chains appeared HLA-restricted, with HLA associations seemingly driven largely by CMV exposure. Immune exposure information for the cohort was limited to CMV serostatus. It was suggested by the authors that the approach could potentially be generalized to other disease states and immunological phenotypes. When HLA alleles, especially DR and DQ, strongly co-occurred, attributing TCR associations to individual alleles was difficult.

The source material was PBMCs. The sequence came from a girl aged 2-10 years in good health and CMV-seronegative.

The CDR3 sequence is CASSLNRGGQPQHF. The DNA is as follows: TGTGCCAGCAGCCTCAACAGGGGCGGTCAGCCCCAGCATTTT. The chain joins TRBV7-2 to TRBJ1-5; TRBD1 aligns with 7 central bases. The germline V and J ends show losses of 5 bases and 6 bases respectively, and no gene match explains 7 bases of the junction. From cysteine to phenylalanine, the CDR3 is 14 amino acids long. Only the CDR3 DNA stays, 42 bases, in frame from base 1. Reading the germline V gene gives CDR1 SGHTA and CDR2 FQGNSA. Extended through the reference TRBV7-2 and TRBJ1-5 proteins, this CDR3 yields the full variable domain: GAGVSQSPSNKVTEKGKDVELRCDPISGHTALYWYRQSLGQGLEFLIYFQGNSAPDKSGLPSDRFSAERTGGSVSTLTIQRTQQEDSAVYLCASSLNRGGQPQHFGDGTRLSIL.